One and the same sample provided the 28 T cell receptor beta chains below, sequenced in a study of T cells after yellow fever vaccination. One entry per CDR3 protein, called by TCRdb with MiXCR from the 5' RACE reads. The table shows 180,000 or so distinct CDR3 sequences, with about 11% occurring only once. Specimen: CD8+ T cells sorted from PBMCs, collected 15 days after the yellow fever booster vaccination. The receptor set was obtained from a young man who received the YFV17D yellow fever vaccine.

Only a few counts were recorded for this clonotype. CDR3 sequence reads: CASGPPTGRVEAFF. In DNA, the CDR3 is TGTGCCAGCGGTCCTCCAACAGGGAGGGTTGAAGCTTTCTTT. The V and J genes are TRBV7-9 and TRBJ1-1, with a weak D call TRBD1 (6 bases). Germline V gene lookup returns CDR1 SEHNR and CDR2 FQNEAQ (reference sequence). The CDR3 runs to 14 residues. V was clipped by 8 bases and J by 7 bases, with 20 bases between them.

In its sample, this clonotype was seen a few times. The rearrangement uses TRBV4-1 and TRBJ2-7; D uncertain. This CDR3 contains 13 residues. Germline V CDR1 and CDR2: MGHRA, YSYEKL. V was shortened by 1 base and J by 3 bases, with 7 bases between the two germline ends. CDR3 region: CASSQVGIYEQYF. The CDR3 coding sequence is TGCGCCAGCAGCCAAGTGGGAATCTACGAGCAGTACTTC.

Only a few counts were recorded for this clonotype. V gene TRBV4-2 combines with J gene TRBJ2-1; possible D gene TRBD1, 5 bases. Trimming stripped 2 bases from V and 7 bases from J, with 12 bases between. Germline loops: CDR1 LGHNA, CDR2 YNFKEQ. The CDR3 has 14 amino acids. CDR3 loop: CASSQTKGWNEQFF. CDR3 bases: TGTGCCAGCAGCCAAACTAAGGGGTGGAATGAGCAGTTCTTC.

This clonotype was detected only a few times. J is TRBJ2-3 and V is TRBV7-8; 9 nucleotides line up with TRBD2. There are 17 residues in the CDR3. V was clipped by 5 bases and J by 1 base; unmatched bases: 10. The germline CDR1 and CDR2 sequences are SGHVS and FQNEAQ. CDR3 protein: CASSPGVQRGGTDTQYF. The CDR3 bases are TGTGCCAGCAGCCCGGGGGTTCAGCGGGGGGGCACAGATACGCAGTATTTT.

A few counts support this clonotype. This rearrangement joins TRBV27 to TRBJ2-1; D possibly uses TRBD1 or TRBD2 (5 bases each). The CDR3 covers 14 residues. V was shortened by 4 bases and J by 0 bases, with 7 bases between the two germline ends. Germline assignment: CDR1 MNHEY and CDR2 SMNVEV (reference sequence). DNA of the CDR3: TGTGCCAGCAGTTGGGGGAGCTCCTACAATGAGCAGTTCTTC. Translating it yields CASSWGSSYNEQFF.

This clonotype was found a few times. V gene TRBV29-1 combines with J gene TRBJ2-1; D assignment may be TRBD1 or TRBD2 (5 bases each). Trimming pared 4 bases from V and 4 bases from J, leaving 20 bases between. There are 16 residues in the CDR3. The germline CDR1 and CDR2 sequences are SQVTM and ANQGSEA. Here the CDR3 reads CSVGPPMGTQYNEQFF. The CDR3 coding sequence is TGCAGCGTTGGGCCTCCGATGGGGACCCAGTACAATGAGCAGTTCTTC.

This chain links TRBV25-1 with TRBJ1-4; D is uncertain. This CDR3 is 11 amino acids long. With 8 bases removed from V and 13 bases from J, the gap between germline ends came to 14 bases. The germline gives CDR1 MGHDK, CDR2 SYGVNS. The CDR3 nucleotides read TGTGCCAGCGCGACCGGGAAGGTACTGTTTTTT. Amino acids: CASATGKVLFF.

The rearrangement uses TRBV6-2 or TRBV6-3 and TRBJ2-1; a possible D gene is TRBD1 (6 bases). This CDR3 comprises 15 residues. Trimming shortened V by 4 bases and J by 2 bases, and 12 bases separated the two germline ends. Germline V lookup: CDR1 MNHEY, CDR2 SVGEGT. As DNA, the CDR3 is TGTGCCAGCAGTTCCCCTCGGGACACCTACAATGAGCAGTTCTTC. It codes for CASSSPRDTYNEQFF.

The V gene is TRBV29-1, the J gene TRBJ2-2; no clear D. The V end lost 5 bases, the J end lost 1 base, and 11 bases lay between the germline ends. The CDR3 covers 14 residues. Germline CDR1 SQVTM, CDR2 ANQGSEA. The CDR3 bases are TGCAGCGTTCACACAACGAAGAACACCGGGGAGCTGTTTTTT. Translated: CSVHTTKNTGELFF.

The table lists this clonotype with many counts. The CDR3 sequence is CASSENNEQFF. Written as DNA, the CDR3 is TGTGCCAGCTCAGAAAACAATGAGCAGTTCTTC. The rearrangement links TRBV18 to TRBJ2-1; no reliable D call. Trimming pared 5 bases from V and 5 bases from J, leaving 4 bases between. The germline V gene encodes CDR1 KGHSH and CDR2 LQKENI. The CDR3 sequence is 11 residues long.

There are many counts of this clonotype. The chain uses TRBV6-5 and TRBJ2-7; 11 nucleotides agree with TRBD2. Germline CDR1 MNHEY, CDR2 SVGAGI. The CDR3 has 15 residues. J gave up 6 bases and V 4 bases, and 8 bases lay outside the gene matches. This CDR3 is CASSSLAGVPIEQYF. The CDR3 DNA reads TGTGCCAGCAGTTCACTAGCGGGGGTCCCCATCGAGCAGTACTTC.

The genes are TRBV4-2 and TRBJ1-2; tentative D call: TRBD1 (5 bases). CDR1 is LGHNA, CDR2 YNFKEQ, per germline. This CDR3 comprises 14 residues. V was clipped by 0 bases and J by 4 bases, with 9 bases between them. CDR3: CASSQERDSYGYTF. DNA for the CDR3: TGTGCCAGCAGCCAAGAACGAGACAGCTATGGCTACACCTTC.

This clonotype was observed many times. J is TRBJ2-1 and V is TRBV20-1; 7 positions agree with TRBD2. With V trimmed by 0 bases and J by 4 bases, 6 bases remained unmatched. The CDR3 runs 15 residues. Germline V gene lookup returns CDR1 DFQATT and CDR2 SNEGSKA (reference sequence). The CDR3, as DNA: TGCAGTGCTAGAGATTCTAGCGGAGCATACAATGAGCAGTTCTTC. Translated, it gives CSARDSSGAYNEQFF.

The sample holds a few counts of this clonotype. The chain couples TRBV20-1 to TRBJ1-1, with a tentative D call TRBD1 (6 bases). The CDR3 totals 13 residues. The germline V and J ends were trimmed by 0 bases and 5 bases, with 10 bases remaining between them. The germline V gene has CDR1 DFQATT and CDR2 SNEGSKA (reference sequence). The CDR3 spells CSARDIRGTEAFF. In nucleotides, the CDR3 is TGCAGTGCTAGAGATATCAGGGGAACTGAAGCTTTCTTT.

The genes are TRBV4-2 and TRBJ2-5; a possible D gene is TRBD2 (7 bases). Per germline, CDR1 LGHNA and CDR2 YNFKEQ. Trimming shortened V by 0 bases and J by 6 bases, and 14 bases separated the two germline ends. The CDR3 runs 15 residues. The CDR3 DNA sequence: TGTGCCAGCAGCCAAGATCCGGGGAGGGGGAAGACCCAGTACTTC. Translation gives CASSQDPGRGKTQYF.

This clonotype has only a few counts. The CDR3 DNA sequence: TGTGCCAGCAGTTCCTGGACAGGGACAGATACGCAGTATTTT. Translation gives CASSSWTGTDTQYF. V is TRBV12-3 or TRBV12-4 and J is TRBJ2-3, with 8 bases that match TRBD1. There are 14 residues in the CDR3. V gave up 4 bases and J gave up 3 bases; unmatched junction bases: 3.

The chain has TRBV4-1 and TRBJ2-5, with D possibly being TRBD1 (6 bases). V was clipped by 4 bases and J by 5 bases, with 17 bases between them. The CDR3 totals 15 residues. Germline CDR1 MGHRA, CDR2 YSYEKL. CDR3 amino acids: CASSPLAWGHETQYF. The CDR3 DNA is TGCGCCAGCAGCCCGCTTGCCTGGGGGCATGAGACCCAGTACTTC.

There are a few counts of this clonotype. The chain employs TRBV9 and TRBJ2-5, with D possibly being TRBD2 (6 bases). The CDR3 consists of 15 residues. Germline CDR1 SGDLS, CDR2 YYNGEE. V lost 0 bases and J 5 bases, leaving 14 bases between the germline ends. The CDR3 coding sequence is TGTGCCAGCAGCGTAGCAGGAGGGGTAGATGAGACCCAGTACTTC. It yields the protein CASSVAGGVDETQYF.

This clonotype was recorded a few times. The V gene is TRBV3-1, the J gene TRBJ2-2, with D tentatively TRBD2 (5 bases). Trimming took off 1 base at V and 1 base at J, with 7 bases between the two ends. Per germline, CDR1 LGHDT and CDR2 YNNKEL (reference sequence). This CDR3 comprises 15 residues. CDR3 in DNA: TGTGCCAGCAGCCAAGTACTAGAGAACACCGGGGAGCTGTTTTTT. This codes for CASSQVLENTGELFF.

A few counts support this clonotype. The V call is TRBV12-3 or TRBV12-4, the J call TRBJ2-3; D uncertain. This CDR3 is 13 amino acids long. V lost 3 bases to trimming and J lost 4 bases, with 8 bases between them. The CDR3 loop reads CASSLIGADTQYF. The CDR3 DNA reads TGTGCCAGCAGTTTGATTGGGGCAGATACGCAGTATTTT.

The chain couples TRBV3-1 to TRBJ2-5; D is possibly TRBD1 (5 bases). Trimming shortened V by 0 bases and J by 5 bases, and 10 bases separated the two germline ends. This CDR3 contains 14 residues. Germline V lookup: CDR1 LGHDT, CDR2 YNNKEL (reference sequence). CDR3 nucleotides: TGTGCCAGCAGCCAAGAAGGTGGGGCGGAGACCCAGTACTTC. Its translation is CASSQEGGAETQYF.

In DNA form, the CDR3 reads TGTGCCAGCAGTTTACCTCGGACGACTCGCAAAACGAATTACACCTTC. Translating gives CASSLPRTTRKTNYTF. The chain links TRBV6-2 or TRBV6-3 to TRBJ1-2; no clear D gene. The germline V gene has CDR1 MNHEY and CDR2 SVGEGT. This CDR3 is 16 amino acids long. Trimming left V 4 bases short and J 11 bases short, with 26 bases between.

The rearrangement uses TRBV20-1 and TRBJ2-7; TRBD1 aligns across 10 bases. Trimming took 3 bases from V and 6 from J; bases not matched to a gene: 5. Germline V gene lookup returns CDR1 DFQATT and CDR2 SNEGSKA (reference sequence). The CDR3 sequence is 13 residues long. CDR3 residues: CSASGDRGGEQYF. Here the CDR3 DNA reads TGCAGTGCTAGCGGGGACAGGGGAGGCGAGCAGTACTTC.

This clonotype occurred a few times. J is TRBJ1-2 and V is TRBV7-9; unclear D gene. V was clipped by 1 base and J by 7 bases, with 4 bases between them. The V gene's germline CDR1 is SEHNR and CDR2 FQNEAQ (reference sequence). This CDR3 spans 11 amino acids. The CDR3: CASSLEGGYTF. For the CDR3, the DNA is TGTGCCAGCAGCTTAGAGGGTGGCTACACCTTC.

This clonotype was seen many times. The gene calls are TRBV6-2 or TRBV6-3 and TRBJ2-7, with a tentative D call TRBD1 (6 bases). This CDR3 region has 13 residues. The V gene lost 8 bases and the J gene lost 5 bases, with 16 bases spanning the gap. From germline, CDR1 is MNHEY and CDR2 SVGEGT. CDR3 in DNA: TGTGCCAGCGACCGGGGACAATCCAACGAGCAGTACGTC. It encodes CASDRGQSNEQYV.

The chain recombines TRBV12-3 or TRBV12-4 with TRBJ2-4; 9 bases fit TRBD1. The CDR3 has 13 residues. J was trimmed by 11 bases and V by 3 bases; bases with no gene match: 5. The CDR3 DNA reads TGTGCCAGCAGTTTGGGACAGGGTGTCTTTCAGTACTTC. Translating it yields CASSLGQGVFQYF.

This chain connects TRBV4-1 to TRBJ1-5, with D uncertain. The CDR3 is 20 residues long. V lost 0 bases to trimming and J lost 0 bases, with 21 bases between them. The germline V gene encodes CDR1 MGHRA and CDR2 YSYEKL. The CDR3 is CASSQDMWAPGSYSNQPQHF. CDR3 DNA sequence: TGCGCCAGCAGCCAAGATATGTGGGCACCTGGGAGTTATAGCAATCAGCCCCAGCATTTT.

V and J are TRBV7-8 and TRBJ1-4, with 10 bases identical to TRBD1. The V gene's germline CDR1 is SGHVS and CDR2 FQNEAQ. The CDR3 consists of 14 residues. Trimming at V came to 7 bases and at J to 6 bases, leaving 5 bases not matched to a gene. The CDR3 sequence is CASTGTGEDEKLFF. The CDR3 region has the DNA TGTGCCAGCACCGGGACAGGGGAGGATGAAAAACTGTTTTTT.